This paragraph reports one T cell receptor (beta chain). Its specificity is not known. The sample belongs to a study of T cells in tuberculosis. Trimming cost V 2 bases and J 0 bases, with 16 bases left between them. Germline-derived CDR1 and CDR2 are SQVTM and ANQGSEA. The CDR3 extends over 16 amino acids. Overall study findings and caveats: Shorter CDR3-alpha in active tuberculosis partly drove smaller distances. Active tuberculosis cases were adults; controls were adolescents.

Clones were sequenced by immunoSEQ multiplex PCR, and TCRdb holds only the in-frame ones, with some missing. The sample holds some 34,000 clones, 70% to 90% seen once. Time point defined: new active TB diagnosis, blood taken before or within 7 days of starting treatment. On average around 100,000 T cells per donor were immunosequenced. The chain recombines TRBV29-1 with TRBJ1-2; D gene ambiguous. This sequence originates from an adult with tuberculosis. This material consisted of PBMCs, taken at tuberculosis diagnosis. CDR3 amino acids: CSVETPLVRANYGYTF. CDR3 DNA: TGCAGCGTTGAAACCCCGTTGGTGAGGGCTAACTATGGCTACACCTTC.